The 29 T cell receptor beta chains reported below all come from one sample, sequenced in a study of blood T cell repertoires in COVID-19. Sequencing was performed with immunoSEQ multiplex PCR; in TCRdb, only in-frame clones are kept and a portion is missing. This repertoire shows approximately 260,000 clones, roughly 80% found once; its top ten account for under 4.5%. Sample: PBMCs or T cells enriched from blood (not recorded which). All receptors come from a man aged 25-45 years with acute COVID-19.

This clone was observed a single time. The CDR3 DNA follows: TGTGCCAGCAGTACCACGACCTTACAGGGATCTGATGGCTACACCTTC. Protein product: CASSTTTLQGSDGYTF. The chain employs TRBV27 and TRBJ1-2; weak D call: TRBD1 (6 bases). CDR3 length: 16 amino acids. Germline CDR1 and CDR2: MNHEY and SMNVEV (reference sequence). V was cut by 5 bases and J by 6 bases, with 22 bases left in between.

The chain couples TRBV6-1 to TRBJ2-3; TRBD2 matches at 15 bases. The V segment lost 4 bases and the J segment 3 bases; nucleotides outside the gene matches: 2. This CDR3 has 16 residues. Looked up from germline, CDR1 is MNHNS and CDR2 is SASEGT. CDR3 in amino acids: CASSAGLAGGTDTQYF. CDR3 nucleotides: TGTGCCAGCAGTGCTGGACTAGCGGGGGGGACAGATACGCAGTATTTT.

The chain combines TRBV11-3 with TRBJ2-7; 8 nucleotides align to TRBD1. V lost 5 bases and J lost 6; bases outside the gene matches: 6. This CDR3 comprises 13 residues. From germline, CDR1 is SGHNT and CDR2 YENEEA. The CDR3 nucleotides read TGTGCCAGCAGCATAGGACAGGGTCTCGAGCAGTACGTC. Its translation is CASSIGQGLEQYV.

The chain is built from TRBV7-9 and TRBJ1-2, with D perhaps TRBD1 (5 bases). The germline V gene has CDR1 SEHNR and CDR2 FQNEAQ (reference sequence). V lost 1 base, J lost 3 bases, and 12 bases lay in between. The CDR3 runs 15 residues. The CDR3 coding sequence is TGTGCCAGCAGCTTAGGCTCAGGGAAAGACTATGGCTACACCTTC. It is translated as CASSLGSGKDYGYTF.

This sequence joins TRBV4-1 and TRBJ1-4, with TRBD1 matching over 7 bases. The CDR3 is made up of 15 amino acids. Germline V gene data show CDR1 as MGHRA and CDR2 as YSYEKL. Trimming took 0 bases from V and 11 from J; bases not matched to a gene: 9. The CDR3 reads CASSQDRAGGDKLFF. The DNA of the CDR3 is TGCGCCAGCAGCCAAGATAGGGCAGGGGGAGACAAACTGTTTTTT.

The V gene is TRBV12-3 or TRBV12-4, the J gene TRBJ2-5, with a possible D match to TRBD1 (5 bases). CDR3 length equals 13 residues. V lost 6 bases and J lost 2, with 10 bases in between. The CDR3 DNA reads TGTGCCAGCAGGTTACAGGCTCAAGAGACCCAGTACTTC. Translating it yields CASRLQAQETQYF.

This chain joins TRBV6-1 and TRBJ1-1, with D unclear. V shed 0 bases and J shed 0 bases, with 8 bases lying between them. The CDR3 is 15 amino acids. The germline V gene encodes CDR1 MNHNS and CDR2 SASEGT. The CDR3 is CASSEASGVNTEAFF. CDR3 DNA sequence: TGTGCCAGCAGTGAAGCATCCGGGGTGAACACTGAAGCTTTCTTT.

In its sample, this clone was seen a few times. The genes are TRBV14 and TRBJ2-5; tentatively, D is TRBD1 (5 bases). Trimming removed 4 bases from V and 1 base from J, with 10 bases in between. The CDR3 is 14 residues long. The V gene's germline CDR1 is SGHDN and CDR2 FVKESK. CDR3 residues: CASSRAGSQETQYF. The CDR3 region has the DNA TGTGCCAGCAGCCGGGCAGGGTCCCAAGAGACCCAGTACTTC. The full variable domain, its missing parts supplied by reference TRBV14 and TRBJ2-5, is EAGVTQFPSHSVIEKGQTVTLRCDPISGHDNLYWYRRVMGKEIKFLLHFVKESKQDESGMPNNRFLAERTGGTYSTLKVQPAELEDSGVYFCASSRAGSQETQYFGPGTRLLVL.

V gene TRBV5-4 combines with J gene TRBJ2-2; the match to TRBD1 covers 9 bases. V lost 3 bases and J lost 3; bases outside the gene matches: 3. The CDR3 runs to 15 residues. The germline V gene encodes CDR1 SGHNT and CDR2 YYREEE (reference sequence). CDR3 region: CASSSGQGYTGELFF. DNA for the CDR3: TGTGCCAGCAGCTCGGGACAGGGATACACCGGGGAGCTGTTTTTT.

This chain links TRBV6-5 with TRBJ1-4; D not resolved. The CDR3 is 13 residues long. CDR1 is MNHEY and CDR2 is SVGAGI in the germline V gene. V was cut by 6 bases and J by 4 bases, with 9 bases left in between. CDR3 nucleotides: TGTGCCAGCAGCGCCGCCTATAATGAAAAACTGTTTTTT. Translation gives CASSAAYNEKLFF.

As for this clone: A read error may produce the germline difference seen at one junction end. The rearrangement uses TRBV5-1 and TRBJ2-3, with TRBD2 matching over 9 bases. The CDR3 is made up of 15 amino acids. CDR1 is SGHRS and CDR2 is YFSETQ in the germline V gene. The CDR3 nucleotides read TGTGCCAGCAGCCCCGGGGGGACTAGCAGCGATACGCAGTATTTT. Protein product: CASSPGGTSSDTQYF. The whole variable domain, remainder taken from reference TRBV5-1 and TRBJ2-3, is KAGVTQTPRYLIKTRGQQVTLSCSPISGHRSVSWYQQTPGQGLQFLFEYFSETQRNKGNFPGRFSGRQFSNSRSEMNVSTLELGDSALYLCASSPGGTSSDTQYFGPGTRLTVL.

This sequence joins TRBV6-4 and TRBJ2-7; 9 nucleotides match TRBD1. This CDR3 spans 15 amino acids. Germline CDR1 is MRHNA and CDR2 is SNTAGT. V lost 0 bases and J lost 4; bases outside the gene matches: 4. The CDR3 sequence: CASSDSKGTGYEQYV. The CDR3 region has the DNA TGTGCCAGCAGTGACTCGAAAGGGACAGGGTACGAGCAGTACGTC.

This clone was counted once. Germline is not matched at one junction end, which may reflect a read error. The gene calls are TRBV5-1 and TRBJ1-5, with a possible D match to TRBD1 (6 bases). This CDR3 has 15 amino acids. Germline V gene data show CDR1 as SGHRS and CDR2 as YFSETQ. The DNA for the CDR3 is TGTGCCAGCAGCTTGGATGGACAGACCAATCAGCCCCAGCATTTT. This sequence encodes CASSLDGQTNQPQHF.

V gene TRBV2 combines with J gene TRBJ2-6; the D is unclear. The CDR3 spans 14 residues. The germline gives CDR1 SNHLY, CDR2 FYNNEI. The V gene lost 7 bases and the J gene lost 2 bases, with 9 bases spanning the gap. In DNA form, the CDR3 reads TGTGCCAGCATAGTTGAGGCTGGGGCCAACGTCCTGACTTTC. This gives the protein CASIVEAGANVLTF. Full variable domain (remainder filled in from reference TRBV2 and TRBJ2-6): EPEVTQTPSHQVTQMGQEVILRCVPISNHLYFYWYRQILGQKVEFLVSFYNNEISEKSEIFDDQFSVERPDGSNFTLKIRSTKLEDSAMYFCASIVEAGANVLTFGAGSRLTVL.

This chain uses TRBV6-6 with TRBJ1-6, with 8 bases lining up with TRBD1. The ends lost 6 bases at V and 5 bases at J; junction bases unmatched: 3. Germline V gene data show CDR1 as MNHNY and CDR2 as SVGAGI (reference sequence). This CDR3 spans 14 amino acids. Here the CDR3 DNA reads TGTGCCAGCAGATTGACAGGGGATAATTCACCCCTCCACTTT. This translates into CASRLTGDNSPLHF.

CDR3 in amino acids: CASGEGGEKLFF. DNA for the CDR3: TGTGCCAGCGGGGAGGGCGGGGAAAAACTGTTTTTT. The chain combines TRBV5-4 with TRBJ1-4, with unresolved D. Germline CDR1 and CDR2: SGHNT and YYREEE (reference sequence). V was trimmed by 7 bases and J by 8 bases, leaving 12 bases between them. This CDR3 spans 12 amino acids.

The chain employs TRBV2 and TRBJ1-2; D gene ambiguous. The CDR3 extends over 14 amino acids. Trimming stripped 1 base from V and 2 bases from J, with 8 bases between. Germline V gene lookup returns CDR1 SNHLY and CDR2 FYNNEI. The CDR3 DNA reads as TGTGCCAGCAGTGAAGGCAAAGCAAACTATGGCTACACCTTC. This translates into CASSEGKANYGYTF.

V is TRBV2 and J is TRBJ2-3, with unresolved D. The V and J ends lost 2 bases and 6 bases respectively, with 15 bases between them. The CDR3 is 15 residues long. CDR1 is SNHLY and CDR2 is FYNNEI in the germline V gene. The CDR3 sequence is CASSELPGPPDTQYF. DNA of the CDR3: TGTGCCAGCAGTGAATTGCCTGGCCCACCCGATACGCAGTATTTT.

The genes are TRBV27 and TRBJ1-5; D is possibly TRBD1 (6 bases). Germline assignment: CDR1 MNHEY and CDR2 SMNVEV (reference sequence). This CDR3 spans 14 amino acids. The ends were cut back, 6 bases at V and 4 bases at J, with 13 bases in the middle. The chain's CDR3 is CASSRGGGNQPQHF. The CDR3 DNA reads TGTGCCAGCAGCCGAGGGGGAGGGAATCAGCCCCAGCATTTT.

The CDR3 protein is CASRPSRDRANSGNTIYF. The CDR3 bases are TGTGCCAGCAGACCATCAAGGGACAGGGCTAACTCTGGAAACACCATATATTTT. This chain connects TRBV14 to TRBJ1-3, with 9 bases lining up with TRBD1. There are 18 residues in the CDR3. Per germline, CDR1 SGHDN and CDR2 FVKESK. Trimming cost V 6 bases and J 0 bases; bases outside gene matches: 12.

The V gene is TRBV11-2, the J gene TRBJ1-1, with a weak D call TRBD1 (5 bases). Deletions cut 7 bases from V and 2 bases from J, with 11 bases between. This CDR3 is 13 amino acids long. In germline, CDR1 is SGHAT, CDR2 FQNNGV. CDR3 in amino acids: CASTPGFNTEAFF. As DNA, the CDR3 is TGTGCCAGCACCCCAGGGTTTAACACTGAAGCTTTCTTT.

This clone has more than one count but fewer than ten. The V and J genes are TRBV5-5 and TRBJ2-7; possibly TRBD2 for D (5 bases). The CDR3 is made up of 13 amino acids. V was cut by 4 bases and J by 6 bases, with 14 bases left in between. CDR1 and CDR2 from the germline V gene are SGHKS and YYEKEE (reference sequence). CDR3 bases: TGTGCCAGCAGCGATACGGGGTCAGGCGAGCAGTACGTC. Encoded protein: CASSDTGSGEQYV.

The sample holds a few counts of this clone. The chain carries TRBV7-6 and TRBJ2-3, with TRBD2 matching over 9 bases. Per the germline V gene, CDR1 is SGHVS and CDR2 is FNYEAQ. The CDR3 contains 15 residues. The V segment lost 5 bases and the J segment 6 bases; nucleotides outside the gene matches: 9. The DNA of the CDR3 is TGTGCCAGCAGCCCAGCGGGTAGCGGGAGTGATACGCAGTATTTT. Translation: CASSPAGSGSDTQYF.

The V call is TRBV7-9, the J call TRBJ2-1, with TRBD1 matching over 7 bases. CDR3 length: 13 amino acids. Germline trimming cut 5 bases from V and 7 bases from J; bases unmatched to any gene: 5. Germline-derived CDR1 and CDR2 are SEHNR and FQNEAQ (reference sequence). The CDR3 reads CASSLTGVNEQFF. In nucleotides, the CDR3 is TGTGCCAGCAGCCTAACAGGGGTGAATGAGCAGTTCTTC. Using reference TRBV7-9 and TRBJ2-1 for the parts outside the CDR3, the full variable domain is DTGVSQNPRHKITKRGQNVTFRCDPISEHNRLYWYRQTLGQGPEFLTYFQNEAQLEKSRLLSDRFSAERPKGSFSTLEIQRTEQGDSAMYLCASSLTGVNEQFFGPGTRLTVL.

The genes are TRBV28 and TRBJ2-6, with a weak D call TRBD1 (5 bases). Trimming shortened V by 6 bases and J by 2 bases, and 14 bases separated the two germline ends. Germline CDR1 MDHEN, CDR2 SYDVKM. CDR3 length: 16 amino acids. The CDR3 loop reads CASRRPGSPGANVLTF. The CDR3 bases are TGTGCCAGCAGGAGACCAGGGTCCCCTGGGGCCAACGTCCTGACTTTC.

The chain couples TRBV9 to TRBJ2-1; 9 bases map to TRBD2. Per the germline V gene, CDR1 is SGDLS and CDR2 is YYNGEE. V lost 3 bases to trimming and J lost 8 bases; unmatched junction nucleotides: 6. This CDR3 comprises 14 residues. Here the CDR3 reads CASSGGGRAHEQFF. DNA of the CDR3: TGTGCCAGCAGCGGGGGCGGGAGGGCCCATGAGCAGTTCTTC.

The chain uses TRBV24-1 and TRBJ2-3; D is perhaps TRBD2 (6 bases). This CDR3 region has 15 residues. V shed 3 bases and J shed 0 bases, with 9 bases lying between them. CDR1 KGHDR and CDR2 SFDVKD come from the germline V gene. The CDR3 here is CATSDNRESTDTQYF. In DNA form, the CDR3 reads TGTGCCACCAGTGATAACCGGGAGAGCACAGATACGCAGTATTTT.

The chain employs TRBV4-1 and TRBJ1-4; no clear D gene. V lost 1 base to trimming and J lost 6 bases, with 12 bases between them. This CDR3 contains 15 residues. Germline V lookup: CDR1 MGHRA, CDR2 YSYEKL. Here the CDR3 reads CASSQGRRRDEKLFF. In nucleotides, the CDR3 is TGCGCCAGCAGCCAAGGTCGTAGGAGGGATGAAAAACTGTTTTTT.

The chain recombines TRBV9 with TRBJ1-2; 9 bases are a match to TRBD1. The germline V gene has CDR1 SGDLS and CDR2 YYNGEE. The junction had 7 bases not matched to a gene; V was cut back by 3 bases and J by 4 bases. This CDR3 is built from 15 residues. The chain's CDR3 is CASSGGQGNVYGYTF. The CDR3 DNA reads TGTGCCAGCAGCGGAGGACAGGGGAACGTCTATGGCTACACCTTC.